This T cell receptor (beta chain) derives from a study of T cells in Graves' hyperthyroidism and ophthalmopathy. Across 18 months, stable Graves' hyperthyroidism was marked by no progression to ophthalmopathy. RNA transcripts gave rise to amplified TCR beta CDR3 regions. RT-PCR in the first round (using the HTBI primer set) targeted the TCR CDR3. In TCRdb, the multiplex PCR reads were re-called with MiXCR into one record per CDR3 protein. This table has 350,000 to 400,000 distinct CDR3 sequences, more than 11% appearing once. Germline V gene sequence: CDR1 SNHLY, CDR2 FYNNEI. The CDR3 has 15 amino acids. V lost 7 bases to trimming and J lost 6 bases; unmatched junction nucleotides: 12. This clonotype has at least ten counts.

This TCR was recovered from a woman aged 60 to 75 with Graves' hyperthyroidism. The V and J genes are TRBV2 and TRBJ1-5; 7 bases agree with TRBD1. Sequencing was done on a sample of blood. CDR3 protein: CASNPQGGGVQPQHF. CDR3 sequence (DNA): TGTGCCAGCAACCCCCAGGGGGGCGGGGTTCAGCCCCAGCATTTT.